Listed below are T cell receptor beta chains from one sample, sequenced in a study of T cells in tuberculosis. Method: immunoSEQ multiplex PCR; TCRdb's copy keeps in-frame clones and lacks some. In the table there are 35,000 to 50,000 clones, about 94% of which are singletons. The material sequenced was PBMCs. The receptors originated from a donor aged 10 to 29 with latent tuberculosis or without tuberculosis infection. Some clones in this sample may be carry-over from other donors' samples. Each CDR3 is given with its conserved first and last residue. A D gene is named only where the DNA matches it firmly. Not every row has a clone size; where given, it reads once, few, many or a size class.

d_call	v_call	j_call	clone_size	cdr3_nt	cdr3_aa
NA	TRBV29-1	TRBJ1-2	NA	TGCAGCGTTATAATGACAGAGAGCTATGGCTACACCTTC	CSVIMTESYGYTF
NA	TRBV9	TRBJ1-1	NA	TGTGCCAGCAGCGTAGCGCGGGCAGGCACTGAAGCTTTCTTT	CASSVARAGTEAFF
TRBD1	TRBV6-1	TRBJ1-5	NA	TGTGCCAGCAGGGGGACAGGGAATCAGCCCCAGCATTTT	CASRGTGNQPQHF
NA	TRBV9	TRBJ2-7	NA	TGTGCCAGCAGCCCGGACTTAGTAGTATCCTACGAGCAGTACTTC	CASSPDLVVSYEQYF
TRBD1	TRBV5-1	TRBJ1-5	NA	TGCGCCAGCAGCTTGGGGGACAGGGAGAGCAATCAGCCCCAGCATTTT	CASSLGDRESNQPQHF
TRBD2	TRBV30	TRBJ2-5	NA	TGTGCCGGCGAGCGGGGTCGAAATACCCAGTACTTC	CAGERGRNTQYF
TRBD2	TRBV7-3	TRBJ2-2	NA	TGTGCCAGCAGCTTAATTACTAGCGGGGTACACGGGGAGCTGTTTTTT	CASSLITSGVHGELFF
NA	TRBV6-5	TRBJ2-5	NA	TGTGCCAGCAGTACAATTTCAGAGGCGGGAAAGACCCAGTACTTC	CASSTISEAGKTQYF
TRBD2	TRBV27	TRBJ2-2	NA	TGTGCCAGCAGTTTTGTAGCGGGGGACACCGGGGAGCTGTTTTTT	CASSFVAGDTGELFF
NA	TRBV5-4	TRBJ2-3	NA	TGTGCCAGCAGCTTGCCCGGGACTAGCACAGATACGCAGTATTTT	CASSLPGTSTDTQYF
TRBD1	TRBV5-4	TRBJ2-7	NA	TGTGCCAGCAGCCGAGGCTCGGGACAGAATTACGAGCAGTACTTC	CASSRGSGQNYEQYF
NA	TRBV11-2	TRBJ1-1	few	TGTGCCAGCAGCCCCCTAAGAACTGAAGCTTTCTTT	CASSPLRTEAFF
TRBD2	TRBV7-2	TRBJ2-7	NA	TGTGCCAGCAGCTCTACGGGACTAGCGGGAGGGGGCGAGCAGTACTTC	CASSSTGLAGGGEQYF
NA	TRBV6-1	TRBJ1-4	once	TGTGCCAGCAGTGTACGGGGGGTAGGTGAAAAACTGTTTTTT	CASSVRGVGEKLFF
NA	TRBV28	TRBJ2-1	NA	TGTGCCAGCAGTGACAGGTTAGCCTACAATGAGCAGTTCTTC	CASSDRLAYNEQFF
TRBD1	TRBV27	TRBJ1-1	NA	TGTGCCAGCAGTTCCTACAGGGGGAACACTGAAGCTTTCTTT	CASSSYRGNTEAFF
TRBD2	TRBV28	TRBJ2-7	NA	TGTGCCAGCAGTTCCTTCTTGGCGGGAGCTTCCTACGAGCAGTACTTC	CASSSFLAGASYEQYF
TRBD1	TRBV28	TRBJ1-2	NA	TGTGCCAGCAGTGACAGGGTCGGCTACACCTTC	CASSDRVGYTF
NA	TRBV7-2	TRBJ2-7	NA	TGTGCCAGCAGCCCCGGGTCGATTTCGACCTACGAGCAGTACTTC	CASSPGSISTYEQYF
TRBD1	TRBV5-1	TRBJ2-3	NA	TGCGCCAGCAGCAGACGGACAGGGAGCACAGATACGCAGTATTTT	CASSRRTGSTDTQYF
NA	TRBV5-1	TRBJ2-2	NA	TGCGCCAGCAGCGTCTACACCGGGGAGCTGTTTTTT	CASSVYTGELFF
TRBD1	TRBV15	TRBJ1-5	NA	TGTGCCACCGGGGGACAGGGCGTTCATCAGCCCCAGCATTTT	CATGGQGVHQPQHF
TRBD1	TRBV7-9	TRBJ1-2	few	TGTGCCAGCAGCTTTCCGGCGGGACAGATCAACTATGGCTACACCTTC	CASSFPAGQINYGYTF
NA	TRBV28	TRBJ1-2	NA	TGTGCCAGCAGTTTAGGCCGGACTTATGGCTACACCTTC	CASSLGRTYGYTF
NA	TRBV4-3	TRBJ1-1	NA	TGCGCCAGCAGCCAAGATAGGGCCCTGGGAGCTGAAGCTTTCTTT	CASSQDRALGAEAFF
TRBD2	TRBV5-8	TRBJ2-1	NA	TGTGCCAGCAGCCTTTCTATGACTAGCAGGGATGAGCAGTTCTTC	CASSLSMTSRDEQFF